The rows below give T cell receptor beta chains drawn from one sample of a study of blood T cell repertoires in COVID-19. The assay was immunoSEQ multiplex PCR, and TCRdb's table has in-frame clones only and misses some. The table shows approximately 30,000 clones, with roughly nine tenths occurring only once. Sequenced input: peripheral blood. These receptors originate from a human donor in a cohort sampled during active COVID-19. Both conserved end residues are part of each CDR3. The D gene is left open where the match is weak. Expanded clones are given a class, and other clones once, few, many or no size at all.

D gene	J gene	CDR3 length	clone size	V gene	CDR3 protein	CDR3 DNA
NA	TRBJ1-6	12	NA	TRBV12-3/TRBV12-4	CASSSSNSPLHF	TGTGCCAGCAGTTCCTCTAATTCACCCCTCCACTTT
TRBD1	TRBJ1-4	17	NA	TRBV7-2	CASSLLGEGADNEKLFF	TGTGCCAGCAGCTTATTGGGTGAGGGGGCGGATAATGAAAAACTGTTTTTT
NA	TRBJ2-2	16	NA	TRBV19	CASSIGARVLTGELFF	TGTGCCAGTAGTATCGGTGCCAGGGTGTTGACCGGGGAGCTGTTTTTT
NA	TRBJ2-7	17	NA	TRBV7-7	CASSPPRGGANRYEQYF	TGTGCCAGCAGCCCCCCCCGAGGGGGGGCGAACCGCTACGAGCAGTACTTC
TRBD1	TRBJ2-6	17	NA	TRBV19	CASTAPGGWSGANVLTF	TGTGCCAGTACCGCTCCAGGGGGATGGTCTGGGGCCAACGTCCTGACTTTC
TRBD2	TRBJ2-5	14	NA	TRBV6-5	CATLRTRSSETQYF	TGTGCCACCCTTAGGACTAGATCGAGTGAGACCCAGTACTTC
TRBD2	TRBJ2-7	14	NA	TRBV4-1	CASSHGGGFDEQYF	TGCGCCAGCAGCCATGGCGGGGGGTTCGACGAGCAGTACTTC
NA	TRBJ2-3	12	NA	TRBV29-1	CSVTTSTDTQYF	TGCAGCGTAACGACTAGCACAGATACGCAGTATTTT
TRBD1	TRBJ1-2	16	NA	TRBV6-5	CASSYGQGVANYGYTF	TGTGCCAGCAGTTACGGCCAGGGGGTAGCTAACTATGGCTACACCTTC
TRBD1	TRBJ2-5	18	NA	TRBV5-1	CASSLEPGQGIWRETQYF	TGCGCCAGCAGCTTGGAGCCGGGACAGGGGATATGGCGAGAGACCCAGTACTTC
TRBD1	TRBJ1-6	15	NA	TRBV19	CASSIRDRDNSPLHF	TGTGCCAGTAGTATTAGGGACAGGGATAATTCACCCCTCCACTTT
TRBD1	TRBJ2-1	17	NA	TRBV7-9	CASSTRQGVDIYNEQFF	TGTGCCAGCAGCACCCGACAGGGGGTTGATATATACAATGAGCAGTTCTTC
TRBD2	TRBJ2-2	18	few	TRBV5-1	CASSAPLLAGDLTGELFF	TGCGCCAGCAGCGCTCCCTTACTAGCGGGGGACCTCACCGGGGAGCTGTTTTTT
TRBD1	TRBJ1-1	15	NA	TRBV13	CASSSRQGSNTEAFF	TGTGCCAGCAGCTCACGACAGGGATCCAACACTGAAGCTTTCTTT
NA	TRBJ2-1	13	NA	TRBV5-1	CASKPATYNEQFF	TGCGCCAGCAAACCTGCTACCTACAATGAGCAGTTCTTC
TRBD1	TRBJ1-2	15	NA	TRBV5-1	CASSLGGGQNYGYTF	TGCGCCAGCAGCTTGGGTGGGGGACAGAACTATGGCTACACCTTC
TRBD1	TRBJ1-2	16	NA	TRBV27	CASSSGGEGTNYGYTF	TGTGCCAGCAGTTCAGGGGGCGAAGGTACTAACTATGGCTACACCTTC
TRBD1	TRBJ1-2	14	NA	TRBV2	CASSKPGQNYGYTF	TGTGCCAGCAGTAAACCGGGACAGAACTATGGCTACACCTTC
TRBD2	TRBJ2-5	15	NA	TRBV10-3	CAISGGTAGGETQYF	TGTGCCATCAGCGGCGGGACAGCGGGGGGTGAGACCCAGTACTTC
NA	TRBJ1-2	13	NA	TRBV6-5	CASRLQGGYGYTF	TGTGCCAGCAGATTACAGGGCGGCTATGGCTACACCTTC
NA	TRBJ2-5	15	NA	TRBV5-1	CASSFPRGGQETQYF	TGCGCCAGCAGTTTTCCCCGGGGTGGTCAAGAGACCCAGTACTTC
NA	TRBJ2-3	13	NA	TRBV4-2	CASSQEPSEAQYF	TGTGCCAGCAGCCAAGAGCCCAGTGAAGCGCAGTATTTT
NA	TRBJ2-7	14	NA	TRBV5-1	CASSLDSFSYEQYF	TGCGCCAGCAGCTTGGACTCTTTTTCCTACGAGCAGTACTTC
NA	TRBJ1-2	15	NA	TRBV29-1	CSVSPHYRAGEGYTF	TGCAGCGTCAGCCCCCATTACAGGGCCGGGGAGGGCTACACCTTC
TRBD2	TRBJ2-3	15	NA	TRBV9	CASSVGLAGKDTQYF	TGTGCCAGCAGCGTTGGGCTAGCGGGGAAAGATACGCAGTATTTT
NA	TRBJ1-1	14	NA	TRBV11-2	CASSLLRSNTEAFF	TGTGCCAGCAGCCTGCTTCGGTCGAACACTGAAGCTTTCTTT
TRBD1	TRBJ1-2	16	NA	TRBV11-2	CASSPIRGGQGFGYTF	TGTGCCAGCAGCCCTATTAGGGGGGGACAGGGGTTTGGCTACACCTTC
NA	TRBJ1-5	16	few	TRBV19	CASSIRGQWGNQPQHF	TGTGCCAGTAGTATTAGGGGACAATGGGGGAATCAGCCCCAGCATTTT
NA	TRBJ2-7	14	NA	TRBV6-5	CASSPRGSSYEQYF	TGTGCCAGCAGTCCCAGAGGTAGTTCCTACGAGCAGTACTTC
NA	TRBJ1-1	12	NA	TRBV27	CASSFRGTEAFF	TGTGCCAGCAGTTTTAGAGGCACTGAAGCTTTCTTT
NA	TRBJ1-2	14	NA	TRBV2	CASSEAPTGSGYTF	TGTGCCAGCAGTGAGGCCCCGACGGGGAGCGGCTACACCTTC
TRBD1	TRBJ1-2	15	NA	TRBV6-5	CAGTKNRGRNYGYTF	TGTGCCGGCACCAAAAACAGGGGCCGCAACTATGGCTACACCTTC
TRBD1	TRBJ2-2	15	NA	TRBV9	CASSVGQMNTGELFF	TGTGCCAGCAGCGTGGGACAGATGAACACCGGGGAGCTGTTTTTT
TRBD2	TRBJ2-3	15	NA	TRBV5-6	CASSFAGGSTDTQYF	TGTGCCAGCAGCTTCGCGGGGGGCAGCACAGATACGCAGTATTTT